Shown below are 24 T cell receptor beta chains from a single sample sequenced in a study of early T cells in non-severe SARS-CoV-2 infection. TCRdb ran MiXCR on the 5' RACE reads and lists one entry per CDR3 protein. Of about 76,000 distinct CDR3 sequences in the sample, 15% are singletons; the top ten hold around 12%. Sequencing was done on a sample of whole blood. These receptor sequences come from an adult who was a healthcare worker with PCR-confirmed SARS-CoV-2 infection or an uninfected control (not recorded which).

The chain recombines TRBV12-1 with TRBJ2-3; the table's D call TRBD1 went unverified against the DNA. TRBV12-1 corresponds to a pseudogene. This CDR3 is built from 16 residues. CDR3 in amino acids: CASSFGRDIRTDTQYF. CDR3 sequence (DNA): TGTGCCAGCAGCTTTGGCCGGGACATCCGCACAGATACGCAGTATTTT.

This clonotype was detected only a few times. The chain couples TRBV30 to TRBJ2-7; 7 bases map to TRBD2. Germline V lookup: CDR1 GTSNPN, CDR2 SVGIG (reference sequence). CDR3 length equals 14 residues. The V segment lost 4 bases and the J segment 0 bases; nucleotides outside the gene matches: 6. CDR3 amino acids: CAWTSERGSYEQYF. CDR3 coding DNA: TGTGCCTGGACTTCCGAGCGGGGCTCCTACGAGCAGTACTTC.

V and J are TRBV28 and TRBJ1-3; unclear D gene. Germline lookup yields CDR1 MDHEN and CDR2 SYDVKM. V lost 8 bases and J 0 bases, leaving 5 bases between the germline ends. This CDR3 is 12 amino acids long. As DNA, the CDR3 is TGTGCCAGCTGTCCCTCTGGAAACACCATATATTTT. It yields the protein CASCPSGNTIYF. The complete variable domain, with remaining parts taken from reference TRBV28 and TRBJ1-3, reads DVKVTQSSRYLVKRTGEKVFLECVQDMDHENMFWYRQDPGLGLRLIYFSYDVKMKEKGDIPEGYSVSREKKERFSLILESASTNQTSMYLCASCPSGNTIYFGEGSWLTVV.

This clonotype has at least ten counts. V usage is TRBV29-1 and J usage is TRBJ2-5, with D tentatively TRBD2 (6 bases). This CDR3 is 12 amino acids long. Trimming took off 8 bases at V and 5 bases at J, with 15 bases between the two ends. Germline V gene data show CDR1 as SQVTM and CDR2 as ANQGSEA. CDR3: CSLRLVGETQYF. Written as DNA, the CDR3 is TGCAGCCTACGACTAGTTGGTGAGACCCAGTACTTC.

This clonotype was seen ten or more times. This sequence joins TRBV28 and TRBJ2-1, with TRBD1 as a possible D gene (6 bases). The length of the CDR3 is 14 residues. Germline loops: CDR1 MDHEN, CDR2 SYDVKM. Trimming cost V 6 bases and J 3 bases, with 12 bases left between them. The CDR3 DNA follows: TGTGCCAGCAGCCGCCGGGACATCTACAATGAGCAGTTCTTC. Amino acids: CASSRRDIYNEQFF.

The rearrangement uses TRBV5-1 and TRBJ2-1, with TRBD2 identical over 8 bases. V shed 0 bases, J shed 0 bases, and the junction held 2 bases outside the gene matches. Germline assignment: CDR1 SGHRS and CDR2 YFSETQ. This CDR3 spans 16 amino acids. CDR3 in amino acids: CASSLGGTSSYNEQFF. For the CDR3, the DNA is TGCGCCAGCAGCTTGGGCGGGACTAGCTCCTACAATGAGCAGTTCTTC.

The J gene is TRBJ2-1, the V gene TRBV29-1; D may be TRBD1 (6 bases). Trimming pared 7 bases from V and 4 bases from J, leaving 14 bases between. CDR3 length: 13 amino acids. CDR1 and CDR2 from the germline V gene are SQVTM and ANQGSEA. CDR3 nucleotide sequence: TGCAGCGCTGCACGGGACACGTACAATGAGCAGTTCTTC. It encodes CSAARDTYNEQFF.

This chain joins TRBV6-6 and TRBJ1-6, with D possibly matching TRBD1 (6 bases). The length of the CDR3 is 14 residues. Trimming took off 1 base at V and 10 bases at J, with 11 bases between the two ends. CDR1 and CDR2 (germline): MNHNY, SVGAGI (reference sequence). CDR3 region: CASSYFPGESPLHF. The CDR3 DNA is TGTGCCAGCAGTTACTTCCCAGGGGAATCACCCCTCCACTTT.

This clonotype was seen a few times. The V call is TRBV4-1, the J call TRBJ2-1; 10 nucleotides agree with TRBD2. Looked up from germline, CDR1 is MGHRA and CDR2 is YSYEKL. V lost 6 bases to trimming and J lost 0 bases; unmatched junction nucleotides: 8. The CDR3 contains 17 residues. The CDR3 sequence is CASSSGGLPRSYNEQFF. DNA of the CDR3: TGCGCCAGCAGTAGCGGGGGGCTCCCGCGCTCCTACAATGAGCAGTTCTTC.

The chain employs TRBV27 and TRBJ1-1; TRBD1 agrees at 8 bases. CDR1 MNHEY and CDR2 SMNVEV come from the germline V gene (reference sequence). This CDR3 is built from 15 residues. The V and J ends lost 4 bases and 1 base, in that order; junction bases with no gene match: 5. CDR3 bases: TGTGCCAGCAGTTGGAACGGACAGGGGAACACTGAAGCTTTCTTT. Its protein is CASSWNGQGNTEAFF.

V is TRBV5-5 and J is TRBJ2-7, with 8 bases fitting TRBD2. V gave up 4 bases and J gave up 5 bases; unmatched junction bases: 23. CDR3 length equals 19 residues. The germline V gene has CDR1 SGHKS and CDR2 YYEKEE (reference sequence). Here the CDR3 DNA reads TGTGCCAGCAGCGCCCTAGCGGGCCACGCCGGGAACCCCTTGCACGAGCAGTACTTC. Its translation is CASSALAGHAGNPLHEQYF.

Only a few counts were recorded for this clonotype. The V call is TRBV4-3, the J call TRBJ2-1; 7 bases are shared with TRBD2. The ends lost 0 bases at V and 4 bases at J; junction bases unmatched: 3. Germline assignment: CDR1 LGHNA and CDR2 YSLEER. CDR3 length: 15 amino acids. In DNA, the CDR3 is TGCGCCAGCAGCCAAGAGGCACTAGCGTACAATGAGCAGTTCTTC. Its translation: CASSQEALAYNEQFF.

The chain has TRBV27 and TRBJ2-7, with TRBD2 matching 10 bases. Germline V gene data show CDR1 as MNHEY and CDR2 as SMNVEV (reference sequence). CDR3 length: 14 amino acids. After removal of 5 bases from V and 3 bases from J, the junction contained 4 bases not matched to a gene. CDR3 residues: CASSLAGEGYEQYF. The CDR3 nucleotides read TGTGCCAGCAGTCTAGCGGGAGAGGGCTACGAGCAGTACTTC.

The chain has TRBV7-9 and TRBJ2-7, with a weak D call TRBD1 (6 bases). The germline V gene encodes CDR1 SEHNR and CDR2 FQNEAQ (reference sequence). The CDR3 is 13 residues long. Trimming cost V 5 bases and J 2 bases, with 10 bases left between them. The CDR3 here is CASSPRGPYEQYF. In DNA form, the CDR3 reads TGTGCCAGCAGCCCCAGGGGCCCCTACGAGCAGTACTTC.

J is TRBJ2-4 and V is TRBV2; TRBD2 matches 8 bases. Trimming removed 6 bases from V and 1 base from J; junction bases left unmatched: 8. This CDR3 has 16 amino acids. Germline V gives CDR1 SNHLY, CDR2 FYNNEI. CDR3 DNA sequence: TGTGCCAGCAGGCCGACTAGCGCGACGGCCAAAAACATTCAGTACTTC. This translates into CASRPTSATAKNIQYF. Combining the CDR3 with reference TRBV2 and TRBJ2-4 gives the whole variable domain EPEVTQTPSHQVTQMGQEVILRCVPISNHLYFYWYRQILGQKVEFLVSFYNNEISEKSEIFDDQFSVERPDGSNFTLKIRSTKLEDSAMYFCASRPTSATAKNIQYFGAGTRLSVL.

The chain combines TRBV29-1 with TRBJ2-3, with D perhaps assigned TRBD1 or TRBD2 (5 bases each). This CDR3 region has 17 residues. V lost 5 bases to trimming and J lost 1 base, with 22 bases between them. Germline V gene lookup returns CDR1 SQVTM and CDR2 ANQGSEA. This chain's CDR3 is CSVSGTAMHPRTDTQYF. In DNA form, the CDR3 reads TGCAGCGTTTCCGGGACGGCCATGCACCCCCGCACAGATACGCAGTATTTT.

The gene calls are TRBV28 and TRBJ1-4; D unresolved. The CDR3 runs 15 residues. Germline CDR1 and CDR2: MDHEN and SYDVKM. V was shortened by 5 bases and J by 0 bases, with 10 bases between the two germline ends. The CDR3 sequence: CASSLQGSTNEKLFF. CDR3 DNA sequence: TGTGCCAGCAGTCTTCAAGGGTCAACTAATGAAAAACTGTTTTTT.

This clonotype has a count of ten or more. This chain joins TRBV29-1 and TRBJ1-2; TRBD1 aligns across 9 bases. Germline CDR1 SQVTM, CDR2 ANQGSEA. Unmatched junction bases numbered 7, after V lost 6 bases and J lost 8 bases. This CDR3 region has 12 residues. The CDR3 DNA reads TGCAGCGTGGACGGGACAGGGTCCGGCTACACCTTC. It encodes CSVDGTGSGYTF.

V is TRBV5-1 and J is TRBJ1-2; the D gene is possibly TRBD1 (6 bases). This CDR3 is 14 amino acids long. The ends were cut back, 0 bases at V and 4 bases at J, with 10 bases in the middle. CDR1 is SGHRS, CDR2 YFSETQ, per germline. CDR3 nucleotides: TGCGCCAGCAGCTTGGAAGTGGGGGCCTATGGCTACACCTTC. Translated: CASSLEVGAYGYTF.

This clonotype has more than one count but fewer than ten. CDR3 amino acids: CASKEGYGGYYGYTF. The CDR3 bases are TGTGCCAGCAAAGAGGGGTACGGCGGATACTATGGCTACACCTTC. V is TRBV6-1 and J is TRBJ1-2, with D perhaps matching TRBD1 (5 bases). CDR3 length: 15 residues. V was cut by 7 bases and J by 3 bases, with 18 bases left in between. Germline V gives CDR1 MNHNS, CDR2 SASEGT.

This clonotype has a count of ten or more. V gene TRBV27 combines with J gene TRBJ2-3; D may correspond to TRBD1 or TRBD2 (5 bases each). V lost 5 bases, J lost 9 bases, and 18 bases lay in between. The germline V gene encodes CDR1 MNHEY and CDR2 SMNVEV (reference sequence). The length of the CDR3 is 14 residues. CDR3 in DNA: TGTGCCAGCAGTGAAGACACGACGGGGCTCACGCAGTATTTT. The encoded protein is CASSEDTTGLTQYF.

V is TRBV29-1 and J is TRBJ2-7; TRBD1 matches at 11 bases. The CDR3 runs to 14 residues. CDR1 SQVTM and CDR2 ANQGSEA come from the germline V gene. The trim removed 1 base at V and 4 bases at J, leaving 3 bases unmatched. CDR3 loop: CSVEADRGLYEQYF. The CDR3 nucleotides read TGCAGCGTTGAAGCGGACAGGGGGCTTTACGAGCAGTACTTC.

In its sample, this clonotype was seen a few times. The chain carries TRBV29-1 and TRBJ2-5, with 8 bases matching TRBD1. This CDR3 is 14 amino acids long. Per germline, CDR1 SQVTM and CDR2 ANQGSEA. V was clipped by 4 bases and J by 2 bases; unmatched bases: 6. In DNA, the CDR3 is TGCAGCGTTGGGACAGGGATAATGCAAGAGACCCAGTACTTC. As protein: CSVGTGIMQETQYF.

The chain has TRBV12-3 or TRBV12-4 and TRBJ1-5; D gene ambiguous. Between the trimmed V and J ends, which lost 1 base and 7 bases, there was a span of 8 bases. This CDR3 is built from 13 residues. CDR3 amino acids: CASSLVGIQPQHF. The CDR3 DNA reads as TGTGCCAGCAGTTTAGTAGGTATCCAGCCCCAGCATTTT.